This entry lists 22 T cell receptor beta chains sequenced from one sample in a study of T cells in Graves' hyperthyroidism and ophthalmopathy. The source material, RNA transcripts, was used to amplify TCR beta CDR3 regions. HTBI primers were employed in a first-round RT-PCR of the TCR CDR3. Each CDR3 protein is one row after TCRdb ran MiXCR on the multiplex PCR reads. In the table there are around 450,000 distinct CDR3 sequences, roughly an eighth of which are singletons. The sequencing sample was made of blood. The receptors come from a woman between 18 and 30 years old with Graves' hyperthyroidism.

This clonotype has a count of ten or more. V usage is TRBV13 and J usage is TRBJ2-1, with a tentative D call TRBD2 (6 bases). Trimming removed 2 bases from V and 3 bases from J, with 17 bases in between. The CDR3 runs 17 residues. Germline-derived CDR1 and CDR2 are PRHDT and FYEKMQ (reference sequence). The CDR3 DNA reads TGTGCCAGCAGCTTAAGTAGCGGATCCCCTTTCTACAATGAGCAGTTCTTC. The encoded protein is CASSLSSGSPFYNEQFF.

CDR3 DNA sequence: TGTGCCAGCAGCATTGGACAGGGGGCAACAGATACGCAGTATTTT. As protein: CASSIGQGATDTQYF. The chain links TRBV9 to TRBJ2-3; 11 positions agree with TRBD1. The CDR3 covers 15 residues. Germline assignment: CDR1 SGDLS and CDR2 YYNGEE. The trim removed 4 bases at V and 3 bases at J, leaving 4 bases unmatched.

This clonotype was picked up a small number of times. The chain has TRBV19 and TRBJ2-1, with 13 bases that match TRBD2. The junction had 5 bases not matched to a gene; V was cut back by 8 bases and J by 7 bases. This CDR3 contains 14 residues. CDR1 and CDR2 from the germline V gene are LNHDA and SQIVND (reference sequence). CDR3 sequence (DNA): TGTGCCAGTGGACAACTAGCGGGAGGGAATGAGCAGTTCTTC. This encodes CASGQLAGGNEQFF.

V gene TRBV27 combines with J gene TRBJ1-4; D is undetermined. With 7 bases removed from V and 5 bases from J, the gap between germline ends came to 17 bases. Germline V gene lookup returns CDR1 MNHEY and CDR2 SMNVEV (reference sequence). This CDR3 comprises 15 residues. The CDR3 sequence is CASTSLDGWNEKLFF. The CDR3 coding sequence is TGTGCCAGCACCTCCCTGGACGGTTGGAATGAAAAACTGTTTTTT.

The CDR3 sequence: CASSLPGLGIYEQFF. DNA for the CDR3: TGTGCCAGTAGCCTACCGGGACTAGGCATATATGAGCAGTTCTTC. The chain has TRBV19 and TRBJ2-1; TRBD2 matches 8 bases. The J segment lost 8 bases and the V segment lost 6 bases, leaving 12 bases of the junction unmatched. Per the germline V gene, CDR1 is LNHDA and CDR2 is SQIVND (reference sequence). The CDR3 contains 15 residues.

This clonotype was detected many times. The V gene is TRBV29-1, the J gene TRBJ2-3; D not certain. Germline CDR1 and CDR2: SQVTM and ANQGSEA. With 6 bases removed from V and 4 bases from J, the gap between germline ends came to 14 bases. The CDR3 runs to 13 residues. The CDR3 reads CSVGGTLADTQYF. CDR3 nucleotides: TGCAGCGTGGGCGGAACCCTGGCAGATACGCAGTATTTT.

This clonotype was observed many times. This chain connects TRBV6-5 to TRBJ1-2; D not certain. The CDR3 covers 15 residues. V lost 0 bases and J 4 bases, leaving 12 bases between the germline ends. The germline gives CDR1 MNHEY, CDR2 SVGAGI. The CDR3 loop is CASSYSADPFYGYTF. In DNA form, the CDR3 reads TGTGCCAGCAGTTACTCCGCAGACCCCTTCTATGGCTACACCTTC.

Many counts were recorded for this clonotype. The gene calls are TRBV12-3 or TRBV12-4 and TRBJ2-1, with D perhaps TRBD2 (6 bases). V lost 7 bases and J lost 4, with 14 bases in between. The CDR3 is made up of 14 amino acids. CDR3 nucleotides: TGTGCCAGCACCCTCGCGCGGGAATACAATGAGCAGTTCTTC. It specifies CASTLAREYNEQFF.

J is TRBJ2-5 and V is TRBV5-4; TRBD2 matches 11 bases. Trimming cost V 4 bases and J 5 bases; bases outside gene matches: 19. The CDR3 is made up of 19 amino acids. Looked up from germline, CDR1 is SGHNT and CDR2 is YYREEE (reference sequence). The CDR3 DNA reads TGTGCCAGCAGCCCCGCCTCCCGACTAGCGGGGCCCCGAATGGAGACCCAGTACTTC. Its translation: CASSPASRLAGPRMETQYF. Variable domain in full (rest from reference TRBV5-4 and TRBJ2-5): ETGVTQSPTHLIKTRGQQVTLRCSSQSGHNTVSWYQQALGQGPQFIFQYYREEENGRGNFPPRFSGLQFPNYSSELNVNALELDDSALYLCASSPASRLAGPRMETQYFGPGTRLLVL.

Details on this clonotype: A much bigger clone sits one base away, suggesting this may be a read error. The rearrangement links TRBV3-1 to TRBJ1-2; D is uncertain. Germline V lookup: CDR1 LGHDT, CDR2 YNNKEL (reference sequence). This CDR3 comprises 13 residues. The CDR3 DNA reads as TGTGCCAGCAGCCGCGAACGGGCCTATGGCCACACCTTC. Protein: CASSRERAYGHTF.

The rearrangement links TRBV11-2 to TRBJ1-3; D not resolved. Germline V lookup: CDR1 SGHAT, CDR2 FQNNGV. Trimming took off 5 bases at V and 0 bases at J, with 17 bases between the two ends. This CDR3 region has 17 residues. The CDR3, as DNA: TGTGCCAGCAGCCGTAGTGCTCTACAGCCCTCTGGAAACACCATATATTTT. The encoded protein is CASSRSALQPSGNTIYF.

This clonotype has ten or more counts. The rearrangement uses TRBV6-5 and TRBJ2-1; the D gene is possibly TRBD1 (5 bases). CDR1 is MNHEY, CDR2 SVGAGI, per germline. V lost 0 bases to trimming and J lost 6 bases, with 15 bases between them. The CDR3 extends over 16 amino acids. CDR3 residues: CASSYSSGIYGNEQFF. CDR3 DNA: TGTGCCAGCAGTTACTCGTCAGGGATCTACGGCAATGAGCAGTTCTTC.

This clonotype was found many times. An end of the junction differs from the germline gene, which may be a read error. The V and J genes are TRBV5-1 and TRBJ1-3; D call uncertain. This CDR3 is built from 12 residues. Per germline, CDR1 SGHRS and CDR2 YFSETQ. This CDR3 reads CASSLEGNTIYF. The CDR3 nucleotides are TGTGCCAGCAGTTTAGAGGGAAACACCATATATTTT.

The chain is built from TRBV7-2 and TRBJ1-3; maybe TRBD1 (5 bases). Trimming stripped 5 bases from V and 2 bases from J, with 10 bases between. The CDR3 runs to 14 residues. Per germline, CDR1 SGHTA and CDR2 FQGNSA. CDR3 loop: CASSRGVAGNTIYF. The CDR3, as DNA: TGTGCCAGCAGCCGAGGGGTAGCTGGAAACACCATATATTTT.

The chain links TRBV6-5 to TRBJ2-3; 9 positions agree with TRBD2. Germline V gene sequence: CDR1 MNHEY, CDR2 SVGAGI. The J segment lost 3 bases and the V segment lost 0 bases, leaving 4 bases of the junction unmatched. The CDR3 consists of 16 residues. CDR3 DNA: TGTGCCAGCAGTTACTCGGGAGCGGGAGGAACAGATACGCAGTATTTT. This sequence encodes CASSYSGAGGTDTQYF.

The table lists this clonotype with a few counts. CDR3 DNA sequence: TGTGCCAGCAGCGTAGCCTCAACGGCGGGGCCCTACGAGCAGTACTTC. It translates to CASSVASTAGPYEQYF. The genes are TRBV9 and TRBJ2-7, with D perhaps TRBD2 (6 bases). This CDR3 has 16 residues. Trimming took 0 bases from V and 2 from J, leaving 15 bases between them. In germline, CDR1 is SGDLS, CDR2 YYNGEE.

In its sample, this clonotype was seen many times. The V gene is TRBV12-3 or TRBV12-4, the J gene TRBJ1-4; D perhaps matches TRBD1 (6 bases). V lost 5 bases, J lost 8 bases, and 24 bases lay in between. The CDR3 totals 17 residues. The CDR3 loop reads CASSPSPMTGINEKLFF. In nucleotides, the CDR3 is TGTGCCAGCAGTCCCTCTCCAATGACAGGAATCAACGAAAAACTGTTTTTT.

This clonotype was seen only a few times. The gene calls are TRBV2 and TRBJ2-5, with TRBD1 as a possible D gene (5 bases). In germline, CDR1 is SNHLY, CDR2 FYNNEI. The CDR3 sequence is 15 residues long. Trimming pared 5 bases from V and 4 bases from J, leaving 17 bases between. The chain's CDR3 is CASSRPLGRRETQYF. In DNA, the CDR3 is TGTGCCAGCAGTAGACCTTTGGGGCGCCGAGAGACCCAGTACTTC.

This clonotype was seen many times. The chain links TRBV18 to TRBJ2-1; D is uncertain. CDR3 length equals 13 residues. Trimming cost V 4 bases and J 8 bases, with 12 bases left between them. Germline assignment: CDR1 KGHSH and CDR2 LQKENI. CDR3 protein: CASSRQEVDEQFF. As DNA, the CDR3 is TGTGCCAGCTCACGTCAAGAGGTCGATGAGCAGTTCTTC.

This clonotype was detected only a few times. The gene calls are TRBV9 and TRBJ1-5; weak D call: TRBD1 (5 bases). V lost 0 bases and J lost 6, with 10 bases in between. This CDR3 has 14 residues. Germline CDR1 is SGDLS and CDR2 is YYNGEE. The CDR3 DNA is TGTGCCAGCAGCGTAGGAGGGACGGCTCAGCCCCAGCATTTT. Translation: CASSVGGTAQPQHF.

This clonotype was found many times. The chain joins TRBV27 to TRBJ2-2, with D tentatively TRBD2 (5 bases). Germline V lookup: CDR1 MNHEY, CDR2 SMNVEV (reference sequence). The CDR3 totals 14 residues. V was clipped by 7 bases and J by 4 bases, with 13 bases between them. CDR3 loop: CASKYQSGTGELFF. The CDR3 DNA sequence: TGTGCCAGCAAATACCAGAGCGGCACCGGGGAGCTGTTTTTT.

This clonotype came up many times. The J gene is TRBJ2-1, the V gene TRBV7-3; 9 nucleotides line up with TRBD2. Losses at the gene ends were 4 bases for V and 8 bases for J; bases not matched to a gene: 9. Looked up from germline, CDR1 is SGHTA and CDR2 is FQGTGA. This CDR3 has 15 amino acids. CDR3 nucleotide sequence: TGTGCCAGCAGCTCGACCGGGACTAGCATGGATGAGCAGTTCTTC. Residues: CASSSTGTSMDEQFF.